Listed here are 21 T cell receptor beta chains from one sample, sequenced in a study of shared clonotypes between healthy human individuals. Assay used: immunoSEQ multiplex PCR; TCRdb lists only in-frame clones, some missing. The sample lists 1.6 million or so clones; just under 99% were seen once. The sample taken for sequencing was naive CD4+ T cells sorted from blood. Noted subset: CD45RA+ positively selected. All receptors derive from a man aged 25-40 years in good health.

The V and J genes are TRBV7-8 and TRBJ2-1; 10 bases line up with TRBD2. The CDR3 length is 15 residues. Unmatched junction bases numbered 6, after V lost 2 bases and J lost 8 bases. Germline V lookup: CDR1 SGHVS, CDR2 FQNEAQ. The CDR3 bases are TGTGCCAGCAGCTTAATGGCTAGCGGGAGCGATGAGCAGTTCTTC. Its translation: CASSLMASGSDEQFF.

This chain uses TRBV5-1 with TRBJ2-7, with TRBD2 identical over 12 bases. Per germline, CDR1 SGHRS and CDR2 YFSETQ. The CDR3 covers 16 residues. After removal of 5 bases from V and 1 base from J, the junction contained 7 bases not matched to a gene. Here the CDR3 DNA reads TGCGCCAGCAGTCCGACTAGCGGGAGTAGGTCCTACGAGCAGTACTTC. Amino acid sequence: CASSPTSGSRSYEQYF.

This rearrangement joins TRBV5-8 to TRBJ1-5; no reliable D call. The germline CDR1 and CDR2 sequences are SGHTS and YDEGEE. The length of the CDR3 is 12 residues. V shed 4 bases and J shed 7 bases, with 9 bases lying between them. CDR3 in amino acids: CASSRPEQPQHF. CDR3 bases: TGTGCCAGCAGCCGACCCGAACAGCCCCAGCATTTT.

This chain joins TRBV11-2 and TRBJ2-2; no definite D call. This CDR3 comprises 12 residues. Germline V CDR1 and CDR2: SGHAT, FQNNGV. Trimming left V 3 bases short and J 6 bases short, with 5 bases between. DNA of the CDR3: TGTGCCAGCAGCTTTTCCGCCGGGGAGCTGTTTTTT. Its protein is CASSFSAGELFF.

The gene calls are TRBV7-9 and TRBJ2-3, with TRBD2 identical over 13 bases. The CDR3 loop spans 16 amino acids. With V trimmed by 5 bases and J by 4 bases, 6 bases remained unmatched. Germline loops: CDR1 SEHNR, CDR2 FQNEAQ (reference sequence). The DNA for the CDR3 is TGTGCCAGCAGCACGGGACTAGCGGGACTAGCAGATACGCAGTATTTT. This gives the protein CASSTGLAGLADTQYF.

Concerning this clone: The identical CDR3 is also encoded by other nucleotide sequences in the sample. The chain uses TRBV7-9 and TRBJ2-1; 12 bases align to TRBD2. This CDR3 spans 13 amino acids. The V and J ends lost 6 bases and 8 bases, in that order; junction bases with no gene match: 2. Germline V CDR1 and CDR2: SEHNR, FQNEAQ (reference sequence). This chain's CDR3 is CASSLAGGDEQFF. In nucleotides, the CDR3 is TGTGCCAGCAGTCTAGCGGGAGGGGATGAGCAGTTCTTC. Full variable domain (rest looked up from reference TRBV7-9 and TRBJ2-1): DTGVSQNPRHKITKRGQNVTFRCDPISEHNRLYWYRQTLGQGPEFLTYFQNEAQLEKSRLLSDRFSAERPKGSFSTLEIQRTEQGDSAMYLCASSLAGGDEQFFGPGTRLTVL.

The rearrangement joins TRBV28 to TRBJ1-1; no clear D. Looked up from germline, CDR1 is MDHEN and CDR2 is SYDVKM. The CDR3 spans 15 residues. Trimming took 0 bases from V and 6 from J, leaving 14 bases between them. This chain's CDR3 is CASSLWDSITPEAFF. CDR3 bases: TGTGCCAGCAGTTTATGGGACTCGATAACTCCTGAAGCTTTCTTT.

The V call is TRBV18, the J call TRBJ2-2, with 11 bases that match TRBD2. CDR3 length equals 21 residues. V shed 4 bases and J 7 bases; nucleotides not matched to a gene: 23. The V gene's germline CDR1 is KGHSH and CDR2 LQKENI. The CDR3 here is CASSHRTGRFTSGSLVGELFF. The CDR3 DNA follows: TGTGCCAGCTCACACCGGACAGGGCGCTTCACTAGCGGGAGCTTGGTCGGGGAGCTGTTTTTT.

CDR3 nucleotide sequence: TGTGCCAGCAGCTTAAGACGGAACTCCTACGAGCAGTACTTC. Protein: CASSLRRNSYEQYF. The chain joins TRBV7-2 to TRBJ2-7; D not certain. V lost 2 bases to trimming and J lost 0 bases, with 8 bases between them. CDR3 size: 14 residues. The germline gives CDR1 SGHTA, CDR2 FQGNSA.

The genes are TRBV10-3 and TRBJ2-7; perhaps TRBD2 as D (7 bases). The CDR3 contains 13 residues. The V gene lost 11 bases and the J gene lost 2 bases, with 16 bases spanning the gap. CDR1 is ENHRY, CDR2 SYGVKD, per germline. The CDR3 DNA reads TGTGCCGTCCGAGGGGGGGGCCCCTACGAGCAGTACTTC. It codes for CAVRGGGPYEQYF.

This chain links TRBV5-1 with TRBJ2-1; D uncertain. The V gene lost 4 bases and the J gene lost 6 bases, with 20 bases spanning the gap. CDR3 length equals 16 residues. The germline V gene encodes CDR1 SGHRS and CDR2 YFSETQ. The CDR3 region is CASSRARGVSFNEQFF. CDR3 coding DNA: TGCGCCAGCAGCAGGGCTCGTGGGGTTTCTTTCAATGAGCAGTTCTTC.

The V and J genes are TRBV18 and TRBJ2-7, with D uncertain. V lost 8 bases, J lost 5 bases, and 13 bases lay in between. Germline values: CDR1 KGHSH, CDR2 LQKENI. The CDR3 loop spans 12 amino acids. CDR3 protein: CASTGRSHEQYF. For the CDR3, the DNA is TGTGCCAGCACCGGTCGGTCCCACGAGCAGTACTTC. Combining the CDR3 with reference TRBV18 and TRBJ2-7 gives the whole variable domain NAGVMQNPRHLVRRRGQEARLRCSPMKGHSHVYWYRQLPEEGLKFMVYLQKENIIDESGMPKERFSAEFPKEGPSILRIQQVVRGDSAAYFCASTGRSHEQYFGPGTRLTVT.

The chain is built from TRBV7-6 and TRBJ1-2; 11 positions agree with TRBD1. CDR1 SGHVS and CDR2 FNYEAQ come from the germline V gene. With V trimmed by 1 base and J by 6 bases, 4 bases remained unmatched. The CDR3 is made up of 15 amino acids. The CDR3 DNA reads TGTGCCAGCAGCTTAGTAGGACAGGGGGCCGATGGCTACACCTTC. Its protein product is CASSLVGQGADGYTF.

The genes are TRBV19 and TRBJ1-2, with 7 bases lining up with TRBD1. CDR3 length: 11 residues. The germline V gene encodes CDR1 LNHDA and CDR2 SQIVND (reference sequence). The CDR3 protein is CATGEIWGYTF. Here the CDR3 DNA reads TGTGCTACAGGGGAAATTTGGGGCTACACCTTC.

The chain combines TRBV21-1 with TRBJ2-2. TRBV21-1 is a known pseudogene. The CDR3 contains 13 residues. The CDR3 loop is CANKKGGTGELFF. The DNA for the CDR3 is TGTGCCAACAAGAAAGGGGGGACCGGGGAGCTGTTTTTT.

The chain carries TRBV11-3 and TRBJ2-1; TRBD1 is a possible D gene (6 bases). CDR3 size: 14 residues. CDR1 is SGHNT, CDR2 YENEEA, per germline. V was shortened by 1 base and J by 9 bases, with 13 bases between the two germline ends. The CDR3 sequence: CASSLGQAFSEQFF. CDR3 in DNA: TGTGCCAGCAGCTTAGGACAGGCATTCAGTGAGCAGTTCTTC.

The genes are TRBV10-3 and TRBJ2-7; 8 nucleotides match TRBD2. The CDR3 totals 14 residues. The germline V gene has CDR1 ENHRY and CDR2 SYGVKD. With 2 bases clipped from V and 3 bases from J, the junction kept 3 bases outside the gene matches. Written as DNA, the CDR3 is TGTGCCATCAGTGAGGCCGGGAGGGACTACGAGCAGTACTTC. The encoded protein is CAISEAGRDYEQYF.

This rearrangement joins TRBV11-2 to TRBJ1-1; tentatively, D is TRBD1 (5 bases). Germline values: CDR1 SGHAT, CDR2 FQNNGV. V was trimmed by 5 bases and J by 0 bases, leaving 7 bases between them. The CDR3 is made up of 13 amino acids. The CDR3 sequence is CASSQGMNTEAFF. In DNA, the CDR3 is TGTGCCAGCAGCCAGGGAATGAACACTGAAGCTTTCTTT.

The CDR3 coding sequence is TGCGCCAGCAGCACACATCTGGGAGACAACTACAATGAGCAGTTCTTC. Amino acids: CASSTHLGDNYNEQFF. This chain joins TRBV5-1 and TRBJ2-1; possible D gene TRBD2, 5 bases. The CDR3 is made up of 16 amino acids. Trimming pared 4 bases from V and 3 bases from J, leaving 17 bases between. CDR1 and CDR2 (germline): SGHRS, YFSETQ. Combining the CDR3 with reference TRBV5-1 and TRBJ2-1 gives the whole variable domain KAGVTQTPRYLIKTRGQQVTLSCSPISGHRSVSWYQQTPGQGLQFLFEYFSETQRNKGNFPGRFSGRQFSNSRSEMNVSTLELGDSALYLCASSTHLGDNYNEQFFGPGTRLTVL.

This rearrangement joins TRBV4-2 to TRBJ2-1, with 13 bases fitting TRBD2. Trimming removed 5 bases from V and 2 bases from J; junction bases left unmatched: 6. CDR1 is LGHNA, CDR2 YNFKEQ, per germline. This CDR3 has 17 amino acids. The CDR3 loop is CASSSGLAGAPYNEQFF. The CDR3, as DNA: TGTGCCAGCAGCTCCGGACTAGCGGGGGCTCCCTACAATGAGCAGTTCTTC.

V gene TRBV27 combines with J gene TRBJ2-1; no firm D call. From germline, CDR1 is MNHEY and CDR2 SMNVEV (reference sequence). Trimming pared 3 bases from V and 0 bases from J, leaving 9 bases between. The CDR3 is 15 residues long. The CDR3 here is CASSFGPSSYNEQFF. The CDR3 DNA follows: TGTGCCAGCAGTTTCGGACCGAGCTCCTACAATGAGCAGTTCTTC.